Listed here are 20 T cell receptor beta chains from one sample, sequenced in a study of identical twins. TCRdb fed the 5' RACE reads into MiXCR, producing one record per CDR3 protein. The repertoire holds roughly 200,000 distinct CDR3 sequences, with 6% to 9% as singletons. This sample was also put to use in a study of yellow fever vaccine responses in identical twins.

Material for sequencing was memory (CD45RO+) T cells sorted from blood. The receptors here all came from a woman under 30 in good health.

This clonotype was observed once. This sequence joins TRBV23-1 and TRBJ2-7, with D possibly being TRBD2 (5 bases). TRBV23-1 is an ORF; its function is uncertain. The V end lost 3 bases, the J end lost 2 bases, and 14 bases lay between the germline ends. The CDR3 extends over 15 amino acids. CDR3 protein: CASSHDKLEAYEQYF. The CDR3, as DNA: TGCGCCAGCAGTCACGACAAACTGGAGGCCTACGAGCAGTACTTC.

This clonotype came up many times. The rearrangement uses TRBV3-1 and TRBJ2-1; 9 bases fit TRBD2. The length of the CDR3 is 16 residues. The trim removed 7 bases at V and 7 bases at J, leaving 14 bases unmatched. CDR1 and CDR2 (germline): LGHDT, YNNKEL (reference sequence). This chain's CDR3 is CASTPRAGGVGNEQFF. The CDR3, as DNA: TGTGCCAGCACCCCTCGGGCGGGAGGGGTAGGGAATGAGCAGTTCTTC.

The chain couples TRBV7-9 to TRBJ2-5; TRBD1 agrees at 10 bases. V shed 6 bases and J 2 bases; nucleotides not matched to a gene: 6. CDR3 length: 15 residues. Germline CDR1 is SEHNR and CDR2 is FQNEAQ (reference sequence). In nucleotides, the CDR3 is TGTGCCAGCAGTTGGGACAGGGGCGTTCAAGAGACCCAGTACTTC. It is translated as CASSWDRGVQETQYF. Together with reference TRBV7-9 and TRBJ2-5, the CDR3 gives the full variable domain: DTGVSQNPRHKITKRGQNVTFRCDPISEHNRLYWYRQTLGQGPEFLTYFQNEAQLEKSRLLSDRFSAERPKGSFSTLEIQRTEQGDSAMYLCASSWDRGVQETQYFGPGTRLLVL.

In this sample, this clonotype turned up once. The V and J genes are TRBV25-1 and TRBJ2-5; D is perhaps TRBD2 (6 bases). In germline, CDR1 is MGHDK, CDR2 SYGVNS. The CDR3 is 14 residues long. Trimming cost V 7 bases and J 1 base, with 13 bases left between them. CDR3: CASTNPGGQETQYF. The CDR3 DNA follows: TGTGCCAGCACCAACCCCGGGGGCCAAGAGACCCAGTACTTC.

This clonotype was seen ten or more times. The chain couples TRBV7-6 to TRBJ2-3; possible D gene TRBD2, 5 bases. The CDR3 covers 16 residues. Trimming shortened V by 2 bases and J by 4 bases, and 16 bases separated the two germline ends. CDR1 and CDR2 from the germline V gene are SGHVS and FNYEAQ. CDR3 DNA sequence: TGTGCCAGCAGCTTACTCTCGGGAATGGGGTCAGATACGCAGTATTTT. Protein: CASSLLSGMGSDTQYF.

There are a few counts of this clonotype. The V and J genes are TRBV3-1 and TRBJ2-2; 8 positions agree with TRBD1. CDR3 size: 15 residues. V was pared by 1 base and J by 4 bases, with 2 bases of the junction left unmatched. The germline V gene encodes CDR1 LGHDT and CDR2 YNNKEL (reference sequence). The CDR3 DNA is TGTGCCAGCAGCCAAGGGACAGGGATCACCGGGGAGCTGTTTTTT. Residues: CASSQGTGITGELFF.

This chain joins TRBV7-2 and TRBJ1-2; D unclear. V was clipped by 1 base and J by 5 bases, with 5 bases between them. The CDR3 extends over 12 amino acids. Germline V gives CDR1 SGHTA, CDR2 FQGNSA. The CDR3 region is CASSLGEYGYTF. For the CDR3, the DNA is TGTGCCAGCAGCTTAGGGGAGTATGGCTACACCTTC.

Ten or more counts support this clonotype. The CDR3 DNA is TGTGCCAGCAGCCCGACCGGGGGGTCGTTGAGCTACGAGCAGTACTTC. The encoded protein is CASSPTGGSLSYEQYF. The chain employs TRBV2 and TRBJ2-7, with TRBD2 matching over 7 bases. This CDR3 region has 16 residues. Germline V gives CDR1 SNHLY, CDR2 FYNNEI. V trimming: 6 bases; J trimming: 3 bases; junction bases outside the gene matches: 14.

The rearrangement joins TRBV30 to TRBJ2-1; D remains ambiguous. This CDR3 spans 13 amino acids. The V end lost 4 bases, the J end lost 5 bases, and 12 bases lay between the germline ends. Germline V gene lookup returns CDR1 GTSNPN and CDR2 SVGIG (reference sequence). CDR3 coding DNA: TGTGCCTGGAAGTTGAGGCCGCACAATGAGCAGTTCTTC. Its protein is CAWKLRPHNEQFF.

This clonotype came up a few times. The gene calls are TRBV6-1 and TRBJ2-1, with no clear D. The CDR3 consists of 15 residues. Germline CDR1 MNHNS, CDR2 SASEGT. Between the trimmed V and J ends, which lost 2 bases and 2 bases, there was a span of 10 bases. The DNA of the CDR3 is TGTGCCAGCAGTGAATGGTGGACCCCCTACAATGAGCAGTTCTTC. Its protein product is CASSEWWTPYNEQFF.

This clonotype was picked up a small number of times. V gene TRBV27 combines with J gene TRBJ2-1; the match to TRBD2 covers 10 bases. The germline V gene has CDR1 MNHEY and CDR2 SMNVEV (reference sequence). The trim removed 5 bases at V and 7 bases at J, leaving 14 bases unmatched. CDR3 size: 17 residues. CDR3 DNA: TGTGCCAGCAGTATCCGATCCCCTAGCGGGAGAGGAAATGAGCAGTTCTTC. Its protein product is CASSIRSPSGRGNEQFF.

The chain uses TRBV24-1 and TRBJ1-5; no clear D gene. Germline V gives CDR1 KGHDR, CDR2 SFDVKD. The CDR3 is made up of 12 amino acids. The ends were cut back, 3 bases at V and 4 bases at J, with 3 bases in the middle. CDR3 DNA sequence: TGTGCCACCAGTGATCGGAATCAGCCCCAGCATTTT. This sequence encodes CATSDRNQPQHF.

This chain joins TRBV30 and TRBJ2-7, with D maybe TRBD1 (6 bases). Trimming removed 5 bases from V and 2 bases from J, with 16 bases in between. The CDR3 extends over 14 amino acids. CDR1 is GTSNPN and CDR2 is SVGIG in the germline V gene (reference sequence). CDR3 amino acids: CAWGDISSTYEQYF. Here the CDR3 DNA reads TGTGCCTGGGGGGACATTTCGTCAACCTACGAGCAGTACTTC.

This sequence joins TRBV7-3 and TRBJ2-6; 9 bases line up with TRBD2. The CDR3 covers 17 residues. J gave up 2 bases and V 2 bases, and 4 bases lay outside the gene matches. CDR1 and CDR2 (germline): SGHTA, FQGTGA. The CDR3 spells CASSLSGGGAGANVLTF. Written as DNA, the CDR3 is TGTGCCAGCAGCTTATCAGGCGGGGGGGCTGGGGCCAACGTCCTGACTTTC. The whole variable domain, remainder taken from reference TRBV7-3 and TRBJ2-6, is GAGVSQTPSNKVTEKGKYVELRCDPISGHTALYWYRQSLGQGPEFLIYFQGTGAADDSGLPNDRFFAVRPEGSVSTLKIQRTERGDSAVYLCASSLSGGGAGANVLTFGAGSRLTVL.

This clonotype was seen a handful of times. The CDR3 spells CASSLRGREGIQYF. The CDR3 bases are TGTGCCAGCAGCCTCAGAGGTCGTGAAGGCATTCAGTACTTC. The gene calls are TRBV7-2 and TRBJ2-4, with D hard to call. This CDR3 is built from 14 residues. The germline CDR1 and CDR2 sequences are SGHTA and FQGNSA. V lost 5 bases and J lost 9, with 17 bases in between.

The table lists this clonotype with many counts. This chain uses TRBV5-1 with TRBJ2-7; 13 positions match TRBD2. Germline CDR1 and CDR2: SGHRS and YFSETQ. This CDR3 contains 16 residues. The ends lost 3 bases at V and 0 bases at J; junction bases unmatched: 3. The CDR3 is CASSWGLAGSSYEQYF. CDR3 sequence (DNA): TGCGCCAGCAGCTGGGGACTAGCGGGGAGCTCCTACGAGCAGTACTTC.

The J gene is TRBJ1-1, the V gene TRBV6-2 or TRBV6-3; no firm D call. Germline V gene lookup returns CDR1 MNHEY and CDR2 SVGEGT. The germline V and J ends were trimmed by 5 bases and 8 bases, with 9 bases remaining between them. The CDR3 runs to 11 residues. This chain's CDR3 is CASSRIAEAFF. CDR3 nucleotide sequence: TGTGCCAGCAGTAGGATTGCCGAAGCTTTCTTT.

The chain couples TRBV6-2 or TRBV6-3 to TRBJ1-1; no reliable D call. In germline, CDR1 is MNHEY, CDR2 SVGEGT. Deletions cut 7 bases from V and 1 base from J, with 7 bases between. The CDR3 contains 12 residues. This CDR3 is CASNRRNTEAFF. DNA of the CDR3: TGTGCCAGCAACCGACGGAACACTGAAGCTTTCTTT.

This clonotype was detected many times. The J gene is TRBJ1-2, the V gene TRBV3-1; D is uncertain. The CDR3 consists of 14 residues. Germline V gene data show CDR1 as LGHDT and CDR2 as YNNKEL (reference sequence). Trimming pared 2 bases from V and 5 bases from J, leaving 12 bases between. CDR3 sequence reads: CASSQLGQPYGYTF. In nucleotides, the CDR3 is TGTGCCAGCAGCCAATTGGGCCAGCCATATGGCTACACCTTC. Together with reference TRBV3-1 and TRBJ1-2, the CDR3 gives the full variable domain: DTAVSQTPKYLVTQMGNDKSIKCEQNLGHDTMYWYKQDSKKFLKIMFSYNNKELIINETVPNRFSPKSPDKAHLNLHINSLELGDSAVYFCASSQLGQPYGYTFGSGTRLTVV.

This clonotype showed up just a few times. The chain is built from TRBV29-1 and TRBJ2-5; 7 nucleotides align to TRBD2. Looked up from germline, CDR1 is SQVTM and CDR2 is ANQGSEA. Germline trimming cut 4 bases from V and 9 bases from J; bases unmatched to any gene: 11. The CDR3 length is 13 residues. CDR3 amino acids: CSVGPSGPGAQYF. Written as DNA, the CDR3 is TGCAGCGTTGGCCCTAGCGGACCCGGGGCCCAGTACTTC.